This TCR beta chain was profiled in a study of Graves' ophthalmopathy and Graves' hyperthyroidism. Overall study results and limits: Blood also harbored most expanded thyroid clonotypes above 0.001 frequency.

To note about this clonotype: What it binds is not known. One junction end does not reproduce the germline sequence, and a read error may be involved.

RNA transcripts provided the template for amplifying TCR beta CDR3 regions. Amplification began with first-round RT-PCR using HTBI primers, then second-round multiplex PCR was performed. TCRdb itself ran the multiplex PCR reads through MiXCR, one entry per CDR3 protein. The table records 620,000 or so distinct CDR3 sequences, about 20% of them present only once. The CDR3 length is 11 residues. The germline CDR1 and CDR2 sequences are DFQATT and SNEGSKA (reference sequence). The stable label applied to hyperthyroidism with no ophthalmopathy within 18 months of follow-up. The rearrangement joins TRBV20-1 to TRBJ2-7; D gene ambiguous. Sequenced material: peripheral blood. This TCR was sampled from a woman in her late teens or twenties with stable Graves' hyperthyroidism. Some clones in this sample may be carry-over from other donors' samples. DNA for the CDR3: TGCAGTGCTAGAACTTACTACGAGCAGTACTTT. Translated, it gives CSARTYYEQYF.